This is a list of T cell receptor beta chains from one sample in a study of blood T cell repertoires in COVID-19. Profiled with immunoSEQ multiplex PCR; TCRdb holds only in-frame clones, not every one. This sample carries about 80,000 clones, roughly 87% of them seen once, and the ten largest clones take more than 7.5%. The sample comprised peripheral blood. The origin of the receptors is a man aged 25-45 years with acute or convalescent COVID-19. Both conserved end residues are part of each CDR3. The D gene is left open where the match is weak. Clone size is stated in some rows and not others, as once, few, many or a class when expanded.

>.|TRBV5-1|.|TRBJ1-5
CASSLGDFSNQPQHF
TGCGCCAGCAGCTTGGGGGACTTTAGCAATCAGCCCCAGCATTTT
>.|TRBV6-5|.|TRBJ2-7
CAIETPTGYEQYF
TGTGCCATCGAAACCCCTACGGGTTACGAGCAGTACTTC
>.|TRBV9|TRBD2|TRBJ2-1
CASTSGLAGYEQFF
TGTGCCAGCACATCGGGACTAGCGGGATATGAGCAGTTCTTC
>.|TRBV11-2|TRBD2|TRBJ2-3
CASSSTGLAGEGTDTQYF
TGTGCCAGCAGCTCGACGGGACTAGCGGGAGAGGGCACAGATACGCAGTATTTT
>once|TRBV20-1|.|TRBJ2-7
CSASSGNYEQYF
TGCAGTGCTAGTAGCGGAAACTACGAGCAGTACTTC
>.|TRBV28|TRBD1|TRBJ2-7
CASSSEGQGATYEQYF
TGTGCCAGCAGTTCAGAGGGACAGGGGGCAACCTACGAGCAGTACTTC
>.|TRBV18|.|TRBJ2-1
CASSALRNEQFF
TGTGCCAGCTCAGCACTGAGGAATGAGCAGTTCTTC
>.|TRBV7-8|TRBD1|TRBJ2-7
CASSARQGAGEQYF
TGTGCCAGCAGCGCCCGACAGGGGGCGGGGGAGCAGTACTTC
>.|TRBV9|.|TRBJ2-6
CASSAGQHSGANVLTF
TGTGCCAGCAGCGCGGGACAACACTCTGGGGCCAACGTCCTGACTTTC
>.|TRBV11-2|TRBD1|TRBJ1-1
CASSFGQGLSTEAFF
TGTGCCAGCAGCTTTGGACAGGGTTTGAGCACTGAAGCTTTCTTT
>.|TRBV7-2|TRBD2|TRBJ2-2
CASSSGGGVHAGLFF
TGTGCCAGCAGCTCTGGCGGGGGGGTACACGCAGGGCTGTTTTTT
>.|TRBV4-1|.|TRBJ2-1
CASSQDLAEGGYEQFF
TGCGCCAGCAGCCAAGATCTAGCGGAGGGGGGGTATGAGCAGTTCTTC
>.|TRBV12-3/TRBV12-4|.|TRBJ2-7
CASSLRFEQYF
TGTGCCAGCAGTTTGAGGTTCGAGCAGTACTTC
>.|TRBV24-1|TRBD2|TRBJ2-3
CATSETGLARRDTQYF
TGTGCCACCAGTGAAACGGGACTAGCGCGGAGGGATACGCAGTATTTT
>once|TRBV11-1|TRBD2|TRBJ2-7
CASSYAGGYEQYF
TGTGCCAGCAGTTATGCGGGGGGCTACGAGCAGTACTTC
>.|TRBV4-3|.|TRBJ1-5
CASSPTGEQPQHF
TGCGCCAGCAGCCCGACGGGGGAACAGCCCCAGCATTTT
>.|TRBV5-8|TRBD1|TRBJ2-3
CASSPGQGAKDTQYF
TGTGCCAGCAGCCCAGGACAGGGGGCAAAAGATACGCAGTATTTT
>.|TRBV9|.|TRBJ2-3
CASSVGYSTDTQYF
TGTGCCAGCAGCGTAGGGTACTCCACAGATACGCAGTATTTT
>.|TRBV24-1|TRBD1|TRBJ1-4
CATSDSGGPHNEKLFF
TGTGCCACCAGTGATTCAGGGGGGCCCCATAATGAAAAACTGTTTTTT
>.|TRBV7-8|.|TRBJ2-2
CASSLVRGMTDNTGELFF
TGTGCCAGCAGCTTAGTTAGGGGAATGACAGACAACACCGGGGAGCTGTTTTTT
>.|TRBV9|TRBD2|TRBJ2-2
CASSFGLAGGTGELFF
TGTGCCAGCAGCTTCGGACTAGCGGGAGGTACCGGGGAGCTGTTTTTT
>.|TRBV19|TRBD2|TRBJ2-7
CASTSGAGALYEQYF
TGTGCCAGTACCTCAGGAGCGGGAGCCCTTTACGAGCAGTACTTC
>.|TRBV19|.|TRBJ2-6
CATREPGGSGANVLTF
TGTGCCACCCGGGAGCCCGGGGGCTCTGGGGCCAACGTCCTGACTTTC
>.|TRBV10-3|.|TRBJ2-1
CAISDPTGQSSSYNEQFF
TGTGCCATCAGTGACCCCACTGGACAGTCTAGCTCCTACAATGAGCAGTTCTTC
>once|TRBV10-3|.|TRBJ1-1
CAISDRDDTEAFF
TGTGCCATCAGTGACAGGGATGACACTGAAGCTTTCTTT
>.|TRBV29-1|.|TRBJ2-1
CSVVRSAGEQFF
TGCAGCGTTGTGCGTAGCGCGGGTGAGCAGTTCTTC
>.|TRBV11-2|.|TRBJ2-1
CASSVRRDNEQFF
TGTGCCAGCAGCGTACGCCGGGACAATGAGCAGTTCTTC
>.|TRBV30|TRBD2|TRBJ2-2
CASPAGGRTGELFF
TGTGCCTCCCCGGCGGGAGGGAGGACCGGGGAGCTGTTTTTT
>.|TRBV4-1|.|TRBJ1-4
CASSRLRDKYEKLFF
TGCGCCAGCAGCCGCCTCCGGGACAAATATGAAAAACTGTTTTTT
>.|TRBV30|.|TRBJ1-3
CAWSHGTTSGNTIYF
TGTGCCTGGAGTCATGGGACAACCTCTGGAAACACCATATATTTT
>.|TRBV3-1/TRBV3-2|TRBD2|TRBJ2-1
CASSSWGGVQNNEQFF
TGTGCCAGCAGTTCCTGGGGGGGGGTCCAAAACAATGAGCAGTTCTTC
>.|TRBV6-2/TRBV6-3|.|TRBJ2-5
CASSSPPRGQETQYF
TGTGCCAGCAGTTCCCCCCCTCGGGGACAAGAGACCCAGTACTTC
>.|TRBV24-1|TRBD1|TRBJ2-3
CATRQGAADTQYF
TGTGCCACCAGGCAGGGGGCGGCAGATACGCAGTATTTT
>.|TRBV12-5|TRBD1|TRBJ2-7
CASSRDSTYEQYF
TGTGCTAGCTCTCGGGACAGTACCTACGAGCAGTACTTC
>.|TRBV15|.|TRBJ2-1
CATSRGVSGHNEQFF
TGTGCCACCAGCAGAGGTGTTTCTGGGCACAATGAGCAGTTCTTC
>.|TRBV29-1|.|TRBJ2-5
CSVEWGVETQYF
TGCAGCGTTGAATGGGGCGTAGAGACCCAGTACTTC
>.|TRBV4-1|.|TRBJ2-7
CASSQRQSLSYEQYF
TGCGCCAGCAGCCAGAGACAGTCACTCTCCTACGAGCAGTACTTC
>.|TRBV6-6|.|TRBJ1-5
CASSYGERQPQHF
TGTGCCAGCAGTTACGGGGAGCGGCAGCCCCAGCATTTT
>.|TRBV11-2|TRBD1|TRBJ2-6
CASDDRASSGANVLTF
TGTGCCAGCGACGACAGGGCTAGCTCTGGGGCCAACGTCCTGACTTTC
>few|TRBV21-1|.|TRBJ2-5
CASIAGCGGTKTQYF
TGTGCCAGCATCGCCGGGTGTGGAGGGACGAAGACCCAGTACTTC
>.|TRBV27|.|TRBJ1-1
CASSLGRNTEAFF
TGTGCCAGCAGTTTGGGGCGGAACACTGAAGCTTTCTTT
>.|TRBV29-1|.|TRBJ2-1
CSALKSYNEQFF
TGCAGCGCCCTAAAGAGCTACAATGAGCAGTTCTTC
>.|TRBV19|.|TRBJ1-6
CASFAGTPNNSPLHF
TGTGCCAGCTTCGCCGGGACACCTAATAATTCACCCCTCCACTTT
>.|TRBV27|.|TRBJ2-6
CASSLFSSGANVLTF
TGTGCCAGCAGTTTATTTAGCTCTGGGGCCAACGTCCTGACTTTC
>.|TRBV2|.|TRBJ1-1
CASSVYTEAFF
TGTGCCAGCAGTGTATACACTGAAGCTTTCTTT
>.|TRBV4-3|.|TRBJ1-5
CASSQENSLNQPQHF
TGCGCCAGCAGCCAAGAGAACTCGCTCAATCAGCCCCAGCATTTT
>.|TRBV6-6|TRBD1|TRBJ1-1
CASRRRGMNTEAFF
TGTGCCAGCAGACGCAGGGGGATGAACACTGAAGCTTTCTTT
>.|TRBV5-1|.|TRBJ2-7
CASSFRQAAYEQYF
TGCGCCAGCAGCTTTCGACAGGCCGCCTACGAGCAGTACTTC
>.|TRBV20-1|.|TRBJ1-4
CSARAEEKLFF
TGCAGTGCTAGGGCTGAAGAAAAACTGTTTTTT
>.|TRBV7-2|TRBD2|TRBJ2-5
CASSLAGGGETQYF
TGTGCCAGCAGCCTAGCGGGAGGTGGGGAGACCCAGTACTTC